One sample yielded the 15 T cell receptor beta chains listed below, sequenced in a study of blood T cell repertoires in COVID-19. Method: immunoSEQ multiplex PCR; TCRdb's copy keeps in-frame clones and lacks some. The profile shows 200,000 to 250,000 clones, more than 70% of them singletons. Specimen: peripheral blood. The receptors come from a woman aged 35 to 49 who had recovered from COVID-19.

The chain employs TRBV11-2 and TRBJ1-2; D not resolved. The V end was cut by 3 bases, the J end by 0 bases, with 17 bases between. Looked up from germline, CDR1 is SGHAT and CDR2 is FQNNGV. The length of the CDR3 is 17 residues. The CDR3 nucleotides are TGTGCCAGCAGCTTCCTCCTAACGGGGAGTACTAACTATGGCTACACCTTC. Translation: CASSFLLTGSTNYGYTF. Full variable domain (outside the CDR3, taken from reference TRBV11-2 and TRBJ1-2): EAGVAQSPRYKIIEKRQSVAFWCNPISGHATLYWYQQILGQGPKLLIQFQNNGVVDDSQLPKDRFSAERLKGVDSTLKIQPAKLEDSAVYLCASSFLLTGSTNYGYTFGSGTRLTVV.

For the CDR3, the DNA is TGTGCCAGCAGCGTAGAAAGCGGACTCTGGAGTAACACCATATATTTT. This gives the protein CASSVESGLWSNTIYF. The V and J genes are TRBV9 and TRBJ1-3; D not certain. The CDR3 consists of 16 residues. V was shortened by 0 bases and J by 7 bases, with 17 bases between the two germline ends. CDR1 SGDLS and CDR2 YYNGEE come from the germline V gene.

The chain employs TRBV3-1 (or the pseudogene TRBV3-2) and TRBJ2-5; 8 positions match TRBD2. Germline assignment: CDR1 LGHDT and CDR2 YNNKEL (reference sequence). V lost 1 base, J lost 4 bases, and 14 bases stayed unmatched. The CDR3 contains 18 residues. The DNA of the CDR3 is TGTGCCAGCAGCCAAGGATATGTAGTCGGGGGGGGGCGAGAGACCCAGTACTTC. Residues: CASSQGYVVGGGRETQYF.

This chain uses TRBV24-1 with TRBJ1-2; 8 bases align to TRBD1. This CDR3 has 15 residues. Germline V gene data show CDR1 as KGHDR and CDR2 as SFDVKD. V shed 2 bases and J 5 bases; nucleotides not matched to a gene: 6. Here the CDR3 reads CATSDSAGGAYGYTF. In DNA form, the CDR3 reads TGTGCCACCAGTGATTCGGCAGGGGGCGCTTATGGCTACACCTTC.

The chain carries TRBV19 and TRBJ2-5, with D maybe TRBD2 (5 bases). Trimming cost V 6 bases and J 5 bases, with 13 bases left between them. CDR3 size: 13 residues. Germline CDR1 reads LNHDA; CDR2 reads SQIVND (reference sequence). CDR3 region: CASRERGSETQYF. The CDR3 DNA reads TGTGCCAGTAGGGAGAGAGGGTCCGAGACCCAGTACTTC. Full variable domain (missing parts from reference TRBV19 and TRBJ2-5): DGGITQSPKYLFRKEGQNVTLSCEQNLNHDAMYWYRQDPGQGLRLIYYSQIVNDFQKGDIAEGYSVSREKKESFPLTVTSAQKNPTAFYLCASRERGSETQYFGPGTRLLVL.

This chain links TRBV7-2 with TRBJ2-7; unclear D gene. V was shortened by 4 bases and J by 6 bases, with 10 bases between the two germline ends. This CDR3 region has 12 residues. Germline V CDR1 and CDR2: SGHTA, FQGNSA. Here the CDR3 reads CASSSGSGEQYF. Here the CDR3 DNA reads TGTGCCAGCAGCTCTGGATCGGGCGAGCAGTACTTC.

In regard to this clone: This specimen includes other DNA sequences encoding the same CDR3. This chain uses TRBV9 with TRBJ1-3; 7 bases match TRBD1. The CDR3 covers 14 residues. CDR1 is SGDLS and CDR2 is YYNGEE in the germline V gene. Trimming at V came to 7 bases and at J to 0 bases, leaving 4 bases not matched to a gene. The CDR3 region is CASGRDSSGNTIYF. CDR3 nucleotide sequence: TGTGCCAGCGGACGGGACAGCTCTGGAAACACCATATATTTT.

The genes are TRBV11-2 and TRBJ2-1, with no clear D. The germline CDR1 and CDR2 sequences are SGHAT and FQNNGV. The CDR3 is 15 residues long. Trimming stripped 5 bases from V and 5 bases from J, with 16 bases between. The CDR3 bases are TGTGCCAGCAGCCGGTCCGCGACTTTGAACAATGAGCAGTTCTTC. Translating it yields CASSRSATLNNEQFF.

J is TRBJ2-1 and V is TRBV28; D possibly corresponds to TRBD2 (5 bases). Germline-derived CDR1 and CDR2 are MDHEN and SYDVKM. The V and J ends lost 8 bases and 10 bases respectively, with 15 bases between them. This CDR3 comprises 12 residues. In DNA, the CDR3 is TGTGCCAGCTGCTCAGCCCCGGGGGAGCAGTTCTTC. Translating gives CASCSAPGEQFF.

The V call is TRBV7-8, the J call TRBJ2-1, with 10 bases matching TRBD2. CDR1 and CDR2 (germline): SGHVS, FQNEAQ. V lost 3 bases and J lost 4; bases outside the gene matches: 6. The CDR3 is made up of 16 amino acids. CDR3 amino acids: CASSFPSGSLYNEQFF. The CDR3 DNA follows: TGTGCCAGCAGCTTCCCTAGCGGGAGTTTGTACAATGAGCAGTTCTTC.

The rearrangement joins TRBV4-2 to TRBJ2-7; the D gene is possibly TRBD1 (6 bases). Germline CDR1 is LGHNA and CDR2 is YNFKEQ. This CDR3 region has 16 residues. V was trimmed by 4 bases and J by 3 bases, leaving 19 bases between them. The CDR3 is CASSLKDSRFIYEQYF. CDR3 sequence (DNA): TGTGCCAGCAGCCTAAAGGACAGCCGGTTCATCTACGAGCAGTACTTC.

This clone was seen a single time. The genes are TRBV11-2 and TRBJ1-2; a weak D match, TRBD1 (6 bases). With 6 bases removed from V and 8 bases from J, the gap between germline ends came to 16 bases. The CDR3 runs 13 residues. Germline V CDR1 and CDR2: SGHAT, FQNNGV. The CDR3 region is CASSHTGSGGYTF. Here the CDR3 DNA reads TGTGCCAGCAGTCATACAGGGTCGGGGGGCTACACCTTC.

The rearrangement uses TRBV2 and TRBJ2-1, with D maybe TRBD1 (6 bases). Germline V gene lookup returns CDR1 SNHLY and CDR2 FYNNEI. Trimming took 8 bases from V and 4 from J, leaving 24 bases between them. The CDR3 spans 17 residues. CDR3 in DNA: TGTGCCAGCGATGAGGCTGGGCCCGAAAGGGGGTACAATGAGCAGTTCTTC. This sequence encodes CASDEAGPERGYNEQFF. Full variable domain (rest looked up from reference TRBV2 and TRBJ2-1): EPEVTQTPSHQVTQMGQEVILRCVPISNHLYFYWYRQILGQKVEFLVSFYNNEISEKSEIFDDQFSVERPDGSNFTLKIRSTKLEDSAMYFCASDEAGPERGYNEQFFGPGTRLTVL.

This clone was recorded only once. The chain links TRBV7-2 to TRBJ2-7; 7 bases match TRBD1. Germline assignment: CDR1 SGHTA and CDR2 FQGNSA. The CDR3 length is 18 residues. J gave up 3 bases and V 2 bases, and 16 bases lay outside the gene matches. The CDR3 loop reads CASSLRSQGRFSHYEQYF. CDR3 nucleotide sequence: TGTGCCAGCAGCTTAAGGTCACAGGGGCGGTTTTCACACTACGAGCAGTACTTC.

The chain combines TRBV7-8 with TRBJ2-2, with D tentatively TRBD1 (5 bases). Germline V CDR1 and CDR2: SGHVS, FQNEAQ. V was clipped by 1 base and J by 2 bases, with 11 bases between them. This CDR3 spans 16 amino acids. The CDR3 region has the DNA TGTGCCAGCAGCTTAGAGCACAGGCGAAACACCGGGGAGCTGTTTTTT. It codes for CASSLEHRRNTGELFF.